The T cell receptor (beta chain) described here comes from a study of cytomegalovirus exposure and HLA in healthy donors. Study results and caveats: Beyond CMV serostatus, there was no information to go on about immune exposure. In a later analysis, CMV-associated beta chains were mostly HLA-associated, it appeared. Reports showed the classifier diagnosing cytomegalovirus status with high specificity and sensitivity. Excluded: some indistinguishable V segments such as TRBV6-2 and TRBV6-3.

The study ran its PCR with 60 Vbeta and 13 Jbeta primers. The data were produced by immunoSEQ multiplex PCR, yet TCRdb's version contains in-frame clones alone and is incomplete. The data hold 85,000 to 100,000 clones, with around 77% observed a single time. The CDR3 is 15 amino acids. The germline V gene has CDR1 MNHNY and CDR2 SVGAGI (reference sequence). V dropped 6 bases and J dropped 3; count of bases not matched to a gene: 9. Only a few counts were recorded for this clone. Its antigen is unknown. This TCR was recovered from a man aged 35-49 years in good health and CMV-seronegative. The rearrangement links TRBV6-6 to TRBJ2-7; 9 bases line up with TRBD1. Sequenced sample: PBMCs. The CDR3, as DNA: TGTGCCAGCAGGCCCGGGACAGGGCGGTTCTACGAGCAGTACTTC. Translation: CASRPGTGRFYEQYF.